The 27 T cell receptor beta chains listed next were all sequenced from one sample in a study of T cells in Graves' hyperthyroidism and ophthalmopathy. TCR beta CDR3 regions were amplified from RNA transcripts. During a first-round RT-PCR of the TCR CDR3, the HTBI primer set was used. One entry per CDR3 protein results from TCRdb running MiXCR on the multiplex PCR reads. This table has about 420,000 distinct CDR3 sequences, 15% to 19% appearing once. Sequencing used blood. All receptors derive from a young woman with Graves' hyperthyroidism.

There are many counts of this clonotype. The chain is built from TRBV5-6 and TRBJ2-7; D remains ambiguous. Trimming cost V 1 base and J 2 bases, with 13 bases left between them. The CDR3 runs 15 residues. The germline V gene encodes CDR1 SGHDT and CDR2 YYEEEE. The CDR3: CASSLITGPTYEQYF. DNA of the CDR3: TGTGCCAGCAGCTTGATAACTGGCCCAACCTACGAGCAGTACTTC.

This clonotype was counted at least ten times. The chain has TRBV7-8 and TRBJ2-7; D not resolved. The CDR3 has 14 residues. The germline V and J ends were trimmed by 2 bases and 5 bases, with 13 bases remaining between them. The germline gives CDR1 SGHVS, CDR2 FQNEAQ. The CDR3 coding sequence is TGTGCCAGCAGCTTAAGGTTTCCGGACGACGAGCAGTACTTC. It encodes CASSLRFPDDEQYF.

This clonotype was counted once. This may arise from a read error, as a much more abundant clone is one base away. The chain carries TRBV13 and TRBJ2-7; 10 bases are a match to TRBD1. CDR1 and CDR2 (germline): PRHDT, FYEKMQ (reference sequence). V shed 5 bases, J shed 5 bases, and the junction held 12 bases outside the gene matches. This CDR3 is 16 amino acids long. The CDR3 DNA sequence: TGTGCCAGCAGCCCTGCCGTGGGGGACAGGGGCCACGAGCAGTACTTC. Its translation: CASSPAVGDRGHEQYF.

The table lists this clonotype with many counts. The rearrangement joins TRBV6-1 to TRBJ2-7; D possibly corresponds to TRBD1 (6 bases). Germline CDR1 MNHNS, CDR2 SASEGT. The CDR3 is 16 amino acids. Trimming pared 3 bases from V and 2 bases from J, leaving 17 bases between. The CDR3 loop reads CASSDGFRGLPYEQYF. The CDR3 DNA reads as TGTGCCAGCAGTGACGGCTTCAGGGGTCTCCCCTACGAGCAGTACTTC.

In this sample, this clonotype turned up a few times. This chain joins TRBV3-1 and TRBJ2-7, with TRBD2 identical over 8 bases. The length of the CDR3 is 17 residues. CDR1 is LGHDT and CDR2 is YNNKEL in the germline V gene (reference sequence). Unmatched junction bases numbered 12, after V lost 5 bases and J lost 0 bases. CDR3 nucleotides: TGTGCCAGCAGCTTCCATGGGGGCGGGAGGAACTCCTACGAGCAGTACTTC. It codes for CASSFHGGGRNSYEQYF.

The chain links TRBV20-1 to TRBJ1-3; D is possibly TRBD1 (5 bases). CDR1 is DFQATT and CDR2 is SNEGSKA in the germline V gene (reference sequence). Trimming cost V 6 bases and J 3 bases, with 15 bases left between them. The CDR3 contains 14 residues. The DNA of the CDR3 is TGCAGTGCAGGGTCGGTGGGGGATGGAAACACCATATATTTT. This translates into CSAGSVGDGNTIYF.

This clonotype was observed at least ten times. The chain has TRBV18 and TRBJ2-1; D ambiguous. The CDR3 extends over 12 amino acids. Germline CDR1 reads KGHSH; CDR2 reads LQKENI. V was trimmed by 3 bases and J by 8 bases, leaving 8 bases between them. CDR3: CASSPGRYEQFF. As DNA, the CDR3 is TGTGCCAGCTCACCCGGCCGTTATGAGCAGTTCTTC.

This clonotype has a count of ten or more. This chain links TRBV7-9 with TRBJ1-6; D gene uncertain. The CDR3 runs 16 residues. CDR1 and CDR2 (germline): SEHNR, FQNEAQ (reference sequence). V was trimmed by 1 base and J by 5 bases, leaving 12 bases between them. The CDR3 DNA follows: TGTGCCAGCAGCTTAGAGGGTCGGCGAAATAATTCACCCCTCCACTTT. This codes for CASSLEGRRNNSPLHF.

This clonotype has a count of ten or more. The rearrangement uses TRBV20-1 and TRBJ2-7; a weak D match, TRBD2 (6 bases). V lost 3 bases and J 6 bases, leaving 21 bases between the germline ends. The CDR3 loop spans 15 amino acids. In germline, CDR1 is DFQATT, CDR2 SNEGSKA (reference sequence). The CDR3 spells CSARDPLKGGSEQYF. DNA for the CDR3: TGCAGTGCTAGGGATCCCCTGAAGGGAGGTTCCGAGCAGTACTTC.

At least ten counts were recorded for this clonotype. V is TRBV7-9 and J is TRBJ2-1; D ambiguous. V lost 2 bases and J 8 bases, leaving 7 bases between the germline ends. Germline V CDR1 and CDR2: SEHNR, FQNEAQ (reference sequence). The CDR3 runs to 12 residues. CDR3 residues: CASSLRWDEQFF. The CDR3 coding sequence is TGTGCCAGCAGCTTACGATGGGATGAGCAGTTCTTC.

In its sample, this clonotype was seen a few times. The rearrangement links TRBV9 to TRBJ2-1; possibly TRBD2 for D (5 bases). Trimming removed 0 bases at V and 7 bases at J, with 14 bases between. The CDR3 sequence is 15 residues long. Germline V lookup: CDR1 SGDLS, CDR2 YYNGEE. Here the CDR3 DNA reads TGTGCCAGCAGCGTAGGAAGCGGCCCAGGTAATGAGCAGTTCTTC. Its translation is CASSVGSGPGNEQFF.

This clonotype was recorded many times. The rearrangement links TRBV2 to TRBJ2-7; a weak D match, TRBD2 (5 bases). Germline-derived CDR1 and CDR2 are SNHLY and FYNNEI. V was clipped by 3 bases and J by 6 bases, with 18 bases between them. The CDR3 loop spans 15 amino acids. The CDR3 sequence is CASSDLGLAPVEQYF. Here the CDR3 DNA reads TGTGCCAGCAGTGACCTCGGGCTAGCTCCGGTCGAGCAGTACTTC.

This chain links TRBV6-1 with TRBJ2-3; D gene ambiguous. Trimming left V 3 bases short and J 3 bases short, with 10 bases between. The CDR3 runs to 14 residues. Germline V gene lookup returns CDR1 MNHNS and CDR2 SASEGT. The CDR3 protein is CASSDERQTDTQYF. DNA for the CDR3: TGTGCCAGCAGTGACGAGCGTCAGACAGATACGCAGTATTTT.

This clonotype was recorded at least ten times. The V gene is TRBV18, the J gene TRBJ2-1; D is ambiguous. In germline, CDR1 is KGHSH, CDR2 LQKENI. Trimming stripped 4 bases from V and 5 bases from J, with 12 bases between. The CDR3 length is 14 residues. In nucleotides, the CDR3 is TGTGCCAGCTCACTCCTCAGTATACACAATGAGCAGTTCTTC. The encoded protein is CASSLLSIHNEQFF. The full variable domain, its missing parts supplied by reference TRBV18 and TRBJ2-1, is NAGVMQNPRHLVRRRGQEARLRCSPMKGHSHVYWYRQLPEEGLKFMVYLQKENIIDESGMPKERFSAEFPKEGPSILRIQQVVRGDSAAYFCASSLLSIHNEQFFGPGTRLTVL.

This clonotype was observed at least ten times. This rearrangement joins TRBV6-1 to TRBJ2-2; D call uncertain. V dropped 7 bases and J dropped 1 base, with 16 bases sitting between them. Germline lookup yields CDR1 MNHNS and CDR2 SASEGT. The CDR3 consists of 16 residues. For the CDR3, the DNA is TGTGCCAGCAAACCCCTGACACCGTTGAACACCGGGGAGCTGTTTTTT. Amino acids: CASKPLTPLNTGELFF.

This clonotype was observed a handful of times. The chain uses TRBV28 and TRBJ2-7, with a tentative D call TRBD1 (5 bases). Germline V lookup: CDR1 MDHEN, CDR2 SYDVKM. The germline V and J ends were trimmed by 6 bases and 0 bases, with 12 bases remaining between them. This CDR3 is built from 14 residues. The CDR3: CASSYDSSSYEQYF. The CDR3 DNA follows: TGTGCCAGCAGCTATGACAGCAGCTCCTACGAGCAGTACTTC.

This clonotype showed up many times. The chain carries TRBV5-5 and TRBJ2-7, with 8 bases lining up with TRBD1. The CDR3 extends over 15 amino acids. Losses at the gene ends were 6 bases for V and 1 base for J; bases not matched to a gene: 9. Germline V lookup: CDR1 SGHKS, CDR2 YYEKEE (reference sequence). Here the CDR3 DNA reads TGTGCCAGCACTCTGGGACAGGACTCTTCCTACGAGCAGTACTTC. Protein product: CASTLGQDSSYEQYF.

This clonotype has at least ten counts. The V gene is TRBV29-1, the J gene TRBJ2-2; 9 positions agree with TRBD1. CDR1 and CDR2 from the germline V gene are SQVTM and ANQGSEA. Trimming cost V 7 bases and J 5 bases; bases outside gene matches: 11. The CDR3 is 15 amino acids. The CDR3 here is CSAGGLGQGTGELFF. CDR3 in DNA: TGCAGCGCCGGTGGTTTGGGACAGGGAACCGGGGAGCTGTTTTTT.

A remark on this clonotype: This may be a read error, as it is one base from a much larger clone. The chain couples TRBV28 to TRBJ2-7, with D possibly being TRBD2 (5 bases). The germline V gene has CDR1 MDHEN and CDR2 SYDVKM. This CDR3 is built from 14 residues. V shed 4 bases and J shed 1 base, with 11 bases lying between them. Here the CDR3 DNA reads TGTGCCAGCAGTTACGCGGGCGAGTCCTACGAGCAGTACTTC. Translated: CASSYAGESYEQYF.

This clonotype was recorded many times. The chain uses TRBV7-9 and TRBJ2-7, with TRBD2 identical over 7 bases. The junction had 5 bases not matched to a gene; V was cut back by 0 bases and J by 3 bases. CDR3 length: 15 amino acids. Germline-derived CDR1 and CDR2 are SEHNR and FQNEAQ (reference sequence). The CDR3 here is CASSLAGGPSYEQYF. As DNA, the CDR3 is TGTGCCAGCAGCTTAGCGGGAGGGCCCAGCTACGAGCAGTACTTC. Combining the CDR3 with reference TRBV7-9 and TRBJ2-7 gives the whole variable domain DTGVSQNPRHKITKRGQNVTFRCDPISEHNRLYWYRQTLGQGPEFLTYFQNEAQLEKSRLLSDRFSAERPKGSFSTLEIQRTEQGDSAMYLCASSLAGGPSYEQYFGPGTRLTVT.

Only one count was recorded for this clonotype. CDR3: CASRTLGGEAFF. The CDR3 nucleotides are TGTGCCAGTAGAACGCTGGGGGGTGAAGCTTTCTTT. J is TRBJ1-1 and V is TRBV19, with D possibly TRBD1 on 5 matching bases. Germline assignment: CDR1 LNHDA and CDR2 SQIVND (reference sequence). CDR3 length equals 12 residues. Trimming left V 6 bases short and J 7 bases short, with 12 bases between.

This clonotype has ten or more counts. The chain employs TRBV7-2 and TRBJ2-7; 16 bases are shared with TRBD2. Germline V CDR1 and CDR2: SGHTA, FQGNSA. CDR3 size: 17 residues. The trim removed 0 bases at V and 4 bases at J, leaving 3 bases unmatched. CDR3 DNA: TGTGCCAGCAGCTTAGCGGGACTAGCGGGAGGGGCGTACGAGCAGTACTTC. Protein product: CASSLAGLAGGAYEQYF.

For the CDR3, the DNA is TGTGCCAGCAGCGCGGGACTAGGTGTAAATGAGCAGTTCTTC. It is translated as CASSAGLGVNEQFF. The gene calls are TRBV9 and TRBJ2-1; TRBD2 matches 8 bases. Germline CDR1 reads SGDLS; CDR2 reads YYNGEE. The CDR3 has 14 amino acids. The V segment lost 3 bases and the J segment 7 bases; nucleotides outside the gene matches: 6.

This clonotype was counted ten times or more. The genes are TRBV6-1 and TRBJ1-3; D uncertain. The CDR3 spans 11 residues. CDR1 and CDR2 from the germline V gene are MNHNS and SASEGT. Deletions cut 6 bases from V and 5 bases from J, with 5 bases between. The CDR3 DNA is TGTGCCAGCAGGGATAGAAACACCATATATTTT. Its translation: CASRDRNTIYF.

V gene TRBV19 combines with J gene TRBJ2-7; 12 bases line up with TRBD2. In germline, CDR1 is LNHDA, CDR2 SQIVND (reference sequence). Trimming removed 4 bases from V and 3 bases from J; junction bases left unmatched: 4. There are 15 residues in the CDR3. CDR3 bases: TGTGCCAGTAGTAGACGGACTAGCGGGGTCTACGAGCAGTACTTC. Amino acids: CASSRRTSGVYEQYF.

On this clonotype itself: A much larger clone lies a single base off, so this may be a read error. The chain couples TRBV20-1 to TRBJ1-1; D is uncertain. The CDR3 consists of 15 residues. The germline gives CDR1 DFQATT, CDR2 SNEGSKA (reference sequence). The CDR3 DNA reads as TGCAGTGCTAGAGATAGAGGACGTATGAACACTGGAGCTTTCTTT. Translated: CSARDRGRMNTGAFF.

This clonotype occurred many times. The V call is TRBV13, the J call TRBJ1-4, with 8 positions matching TRBD1. The germline V gene has CDR1 PRHDT and CDR2 FYEKMQ (reference sequence). This CDR3 spans 17 amino acids. The junction had 11 bases not matched to a gene; V was cut back by 4 bases and J by 4 bases. The CDR3 loop reads CASSSQETGAGNEKLFF. CDR3 DNA: TGTGCCAGCAGCTCCCAGGAGACAGGGGCTGGTAATGAAAAACTGTTTTTT.